The 15 T cell receptor beta chains in this list originate from one sample, sequenced in a study of blood T cell repertoires in COVID-19. TCRdb's copy holds only in-frame clones and misses some; the assay was immunoSEQ multiplex PCR. The repertoire holds 50,000 to 55,000 clones, with roughly nine tenths as singletons. Sequencing was carried out using peripheral blood. The receptors derive from a man in his 60s with active COVID-19.

The chain links TRBV6-5 to TRBJ1-5; D is unclear. The CDR3 runs to 15 residues. V lost 6 bases to trimming and J lost 1 base, with 13 bases between them. The V gene's germline CDR1 is MNHEY and CDR2 SVGAGI. The DNA of the CDR3 is TGTGCCAGCAGCCGGGATGGGCGAAGCAATCAGCCCCAGCATTTT. Translating it yields CASSRDGRSNQPQHF.

This rearrangement joins TRBV5-4 to TRBJ2-1; 9 bases align to TRBD1. The CDR3 runs to 13 residues. The V gene's germline CDR1 is SGHNT and CDR2 YYREEE (reference sequence). Trimming took 4 bases from V and 8 from J; bases not matched to a gene: 4. CDR3 amino acids: CASSRDRDDEQFF. The CDR3 region has the DNA TGTGCCAGCAGCCGGGACAGGGACGATGAGCAGTTCTTC.

The CDR3 here is CASSRNRDSYEQYF. The DNA for the CDR3 is TGTGCCAGCTCTCGGAACCGGGACTCCTACGAGCAGTACTTC. This chain links TRBV18 with TRBJ2-7, with D possibly TRBD2 on 5 matching bases. Per the germline V gene, CDR1 is KGHSH and CDR2 is LQKENI. The ends were cut back, 6 bases at V and 0 bases at J, with 12 bases in the middle. The CDR3 has 14 residues.

This clone was picked up one time. The chain is built from TRBV2 and TRBJ1-4; the D is unclear. The CDR3 totals 11 residues. Germline CDR1 and CDR2: SNHLY and FYNNEI. The V and J ends lost 4 bases and 6 bases respectively, with 3 bases between them. The CDR3 sequence: CASSAYEKLFF. CDR3 nucleotides: TGTGCCAGCAGTGCTTATGAAAAACTGTTTTTT.

J is TRBJ2-2 and V is TRBV7-2, with 8 bases that match TRBD2. V dropped 8 bases and J dropped 3; count of bases not matched to a gene: 8. Germline V lookup: CDR1 SGHTA, CDR2 FQGNSA. This CDR3 comprises 15 residues. CDR3 in DNA: TGTGCCAGCGGTGAGCGGGAGTCGGACACCGGGGAGCTGTTTTTT. Protein product: CASGERESDTGELFF.

This sequence joins TRBV11-2 and TRBJ2-1, with 10 bases that match TRBD1. V shed 5 bases and J 2 bases; nucleotides not matched to a gene: 6. Looked up from germline, CDR1 is SGHAT and CDR2 is FQNNGV. The CDR3 sequence is 16 residues long. The CDR3 DNA reads TGTGCCAGCAGCCCGGTGGGACAGGGGCCCTACAATGAGCAGTTCTTC. Translating gives CASSPVGQGPYNEQFF.

This clone has only one observation. The J gene is TRBJ2-1, the V gene TRBV6-2 or TRBV6-3, with TRBD1 matching 9 bases. The J segment lost 4 bases and the V segment lost 2 bases, leaving 6 bases of the junction unmatched. Germline V lookup: CDR1 MNHEY, CDR2 SVGEGT. CDR3 length: 16 amino acids. In DNA form, the CDR3 reads TGTGCCAGCAGTTACGGTAACAGGGGGCGATACAATGAGCAGTTCTTC. This gives the protein CASSYGNRGRYNEQFF.

This sequence joins TRBV11-2 and TRBJ2-7; possible D gene TRBD2, 6 bases. V gave up 0 bases and J gave up 3 bases, with 18 bases separating them. Germline V gene lookup returns CDR1 SGHAT and CDR2 FQNNGV. CDR3 size: 17 residues. DNA for the CDR3: TGTGCCAGCAGCTTAGATAGGACGGGGGAAGGGCTCTACGAGCAGTACTTC. Encoded protein: CASSLDRTGEGLYEQYF.

This clone came up once. The rearrangement uses TRBV27 and TRBJ2-1; tentative D call: TRBD2 (6 bases). Germline V gene lookup returns CDR1 MNHEY and CDR2 SMNVEV (reference sequence). V lost 5 bases to trimming and J lost 0 bases, with 14 bases between them. The CDR3 totals 16 residues. The CDR3 DNA follows: TGTGCCAGCAGTATACTTAGCGGAACCTCCTACAATGAGCAGTTCTTC. This gives the protein CASSILSGTSYNEQFF.

This sequence joins TRBV18 and TRBJ2-1, with 9 bases identical to TRBD2. CDR1 is KGHSH, CDR2 LQKENI, per germline. The CDR3 is 19 amino acids. The V segment lost 6 bases and the J segment 0 bases; nucleotides outside the gene matches: 15. The CDR3 here is CASSPGRAGGRGSYNEQFF. The CDR3 bases are TGTGCCAGCTCTCCCGGCCGGGCGGGAGGGAGAGGCTCCTACAATGAGCAGTTCTTC. Supplemented by reference TRBV18 and TRBJ2-1, the full variable domain reads NAGVMQNPRHLVRRRGQEARLRCSPMKGHSHVYWYRQLPEEGLKFMVYLQKENIIDESGMPKERFSAEFPKEGPSILRIQQVVRGDSAAYFCASSPGRAGGRGSYNEQFFGPGTRLTVL.

The chain recombines TRBV21-1 with TRBJ1-6; TRBD1, as called in the table, went unchecked against the DNA. TRBV21-1 is reported as a pseudogene. CDR3 length equals 17 residues. The CDR3 nucleotides read TGTGCCAGCAGCAAAGTCAGAGGGGGCGGCTATAATTCACCCCTCCACTTT. It codes for CASSKVRGGGYNSPLHF.

CDR3 amino acids: CASREGAPATEAFF. The DNA of the CDR3 is TGTGCCAGCAGAGAGGGGGCCCCGGCCACTGAAGCTTTCTTT. The rearrangement uses TRBV27 and TRBJ1-1; the match to TRBD1 covers 7 bases. The CDR3 covers 14 residues. Looked up from germline, CDR1 is MNHEY and CDR2 is SMNVEV (reference sequence). The V segment lost 6 bases and the J segment 4 bases; nucleotides outside the gene matches: 8.

This chain links TRBV5-6 with TRBJ1-3; D is perhaps TRBD1 (5 bases). The V gene's germline CDR1 is SGHDT and CDR2 YYEEEE. CDR3 length: 17 amino acids. V was clipped by 0 bases and J by 0 bases, with 13 bases between them. CDR3: CASSLGQILSSGNTIYF. The DNA of the CDR3 is TGTGCCAGCAGCTTGGGACAGATTTTAAGCTCTGGAAACACCATATATTTT.

V is TRBV28 and J is TRBJ1-5, with 10 bases identical to TRBD1. The CDR3 has 17 residues. The V gene's germline CDR1 is MDHEN and CDR2 SYDVKM. Trimming removed 7 bases from V and 2 bases from J; junction bases left unmatched: 11. The CDR3 coding sequence is TGTGCCAGCAACGCACTCCGGGACAGGGGTGGCAATCAGCCCCAGCATTTT. This codes for CASNALRDRGGNQPQHF. The full variable domain, completed using reference TRBV28 and TRBJ1-5, is DVKVTQSSRYLVKRTGEKVFLECVQDMDHENMFWYRQDPGLGLRLIYFSYDVKMKEKGDIPEGYSVSREKKERFSLILESASTNQTSMYLCASNALRDRGGNQPQHFGDGTRLSIL.

For the CDR3, the DNA is TGTGCCAGCAGTTGGGGATCAGGGGGACTGAACACTGAAGCTTTCTTT. Translating it yields CASSWGSGGLNTEAFF. The chain has TRBV6-5 and TRBJ1-1; 7 nucleotides match TRBD1. CDR1 and CDR2 (germline): MNHEY, SVGAGI. The CDR3 sequence is 16 residues long. V shed 4 bases and J 0 bases; nucleotides not matched to a gene: 8.